The clone carrying this TCR beta chain appeared many times. The data stem from a study of spatial heterogeneity in lung cancer. Looking at the study overall: Fewer alpha-chain than beta-chain sequences were consistently detected. Raw sequencing reads included, on average, more than eight appearances of each unique TCR and UMI combination.

Noted time point: sample taken at primary tumor resection. The study sequenced unsorted whole RNA from tumor, nontumor lung or frozen PBMC. Donors were around 70 untreated early-stage non-small cell lung cancer patients. The ends lost 1 base at V and 5 bases at J; junction bases unmatched: 7. Per the germline V gene, CDR1 is LGHNA and CDR2 is YSLEER. This CDR3 contains 15 residues. Every TCR cDNA molecule bore its own unique molecular identifier. Using its own MiXCR run on the 5' RACE reads, TCRdb lists one record per CDR3 protein. There are over 45,000 distinct CDR3 sequences in the sample; less than 6% occur only once, and 11% lies in the top ten.

The gene calls are TRBV4-3 and TRBJ2-7; 8 bases fit TRBD1. The input for sequencing was PBMCs, taken at surgery. The clonotype originates from a male donor with early-stage non-small cell lung cancer. CDR3 region: CASSQVQGGMDEQYF. CDR3 coding DNA: TGCGCCAGCAGCCAAGTACAGGGGGGTATGGACGAGCAGTACTTC.